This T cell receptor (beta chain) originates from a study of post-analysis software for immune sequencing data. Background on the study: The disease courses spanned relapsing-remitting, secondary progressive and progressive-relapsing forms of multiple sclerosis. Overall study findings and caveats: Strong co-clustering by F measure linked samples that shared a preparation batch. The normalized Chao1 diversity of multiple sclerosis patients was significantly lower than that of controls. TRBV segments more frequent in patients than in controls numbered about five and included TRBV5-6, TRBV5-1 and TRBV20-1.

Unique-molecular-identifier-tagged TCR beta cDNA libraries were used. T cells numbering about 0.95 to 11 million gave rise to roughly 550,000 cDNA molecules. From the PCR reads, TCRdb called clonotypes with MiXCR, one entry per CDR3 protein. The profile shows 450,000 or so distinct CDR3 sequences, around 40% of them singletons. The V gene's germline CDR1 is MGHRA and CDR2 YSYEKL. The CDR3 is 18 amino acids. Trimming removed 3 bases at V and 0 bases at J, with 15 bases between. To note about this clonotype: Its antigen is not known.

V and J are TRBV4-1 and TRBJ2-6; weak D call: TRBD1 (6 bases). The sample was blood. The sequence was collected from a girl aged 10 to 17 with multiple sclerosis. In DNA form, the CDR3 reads TGCGCCAGCAGCCATGCCGGGACAAAACTCTCTGGGGCCAACGTCCTGACTTTC. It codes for CASSHAGTKLSGANVLTF.